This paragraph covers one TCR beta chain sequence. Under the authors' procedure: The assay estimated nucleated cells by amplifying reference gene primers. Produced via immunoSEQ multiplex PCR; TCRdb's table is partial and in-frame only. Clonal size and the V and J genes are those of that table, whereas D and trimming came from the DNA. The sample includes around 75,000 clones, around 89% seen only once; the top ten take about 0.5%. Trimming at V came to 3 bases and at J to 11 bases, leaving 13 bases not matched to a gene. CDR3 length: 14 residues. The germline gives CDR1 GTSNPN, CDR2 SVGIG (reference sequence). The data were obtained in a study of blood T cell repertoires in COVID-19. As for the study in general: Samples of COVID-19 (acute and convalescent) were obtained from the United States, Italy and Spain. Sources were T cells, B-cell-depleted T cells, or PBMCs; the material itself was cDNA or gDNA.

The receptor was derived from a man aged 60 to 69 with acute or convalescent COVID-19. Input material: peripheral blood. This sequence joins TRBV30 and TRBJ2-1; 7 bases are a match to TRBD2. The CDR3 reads CAWRGGGPYLKQFF. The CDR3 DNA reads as TGTGCCTGGAGGGGGGGAGGGCCCTACTTAAAGCAGTTCTTC. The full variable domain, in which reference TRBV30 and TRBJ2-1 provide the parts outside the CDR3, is SQTIHQWPATLVQPVGSPLSLECTVEGTSNPNLYWYRQAAGRGLQLLFYSVGIGQISSEVPQNLSASRPQDRQFILSSKKLLLSDSGFYLCAWRGGGPYLKQFFGPGTRLTVL.